These 4 T cell receptor beta chains were sequenced from one sample in a study of blood T cell repertoires in COVID-19. Method: immunoSEQ multiplex PCR; TCRdb's copy keeps in-frame clones and lacks some. The sample contains about 170,000 clones, about 89% of which appear only once. Sequences were obtained from PBMCs or T cells enriched from blood (not recorded which). Receptor source: a woman aged 18-29 years who had recovered from COVID-19.

The V call is TRBV2, the J call TRBJ1-3, with TRBD1 as a possible D gene (5 bases). The V gene lost 8 bases and the J gene lost 4 bases, with 15 bases spanning the gap. The CDR3 covers 14 residues. Germline assignment: CDR1 SNHLY and CDR2 FYNNEI. This chain's CDR3 is CASAEGTRGNTIYF. CDR3 DNA: TGTGCCAGCGCCGAGGGGACTCGGGGAAACACCATATATTTT.

V and J are TRBV2 and TRBJ1-4, with a possible D match to TRBD1 (5 bases). Deletions cut 4 bases from V and 2 bases from J, with 8 bases between. CDR1 is SNHLY and CDR2 is FYNNEI in the germline V gene. This CDR3 has 14 residues. For the CDR3, the DNA is TGTGCCAGCAGTGTCGGGGGGACTAATGAAAAACTGTTTTTT. It yields the protein CASSVGGTNEKLFF.

V usage is TRBV9 and J usage is TRBJ2-7; the match to TRBD1 covers 11 bases. V lost 4 bases, J lost 4 bases, and 7 bases stayed unmatched. The CDR3 consists of 15 residues. Looked up from germline, CDR1 is SGDLS and CDR2 is YYNGEE. The CDR3 region has the DNA TGTGCCAGCAGCACTTCGAGGGACAGGGGGTACGAGCAGTACTTC. Translation gives CASSTSRDRGYEQYF.

The gene calls are TRBV10-3 and TRBJ2-3, with 9 nucleotides matching TRBD1. The CDR3 contains 16 residues. With V trimmed by 7 bases and J by 3 bases, 11 bases remained unmatched. Per germline, CDR1 ENHRY and CDR2 SYGVKD. CDR3 nucleotides: TGTGCCATCATGTCCACTGACAGGGGGATTACAGATACGCAGTATTTT. It yields the protein CAIMSTDRGITDTQYF.